The rows below give T cell receptor beta chains drawn from one sample of a study of blood T cell repertoires in COVID-19. Repertoires were generated with immunoSEQ multiplex PCR, while TCRdb's copy carries only in-frame clones and drops some. The table includes around 250,000 clones, 84% detected once. Input material: peripheral blood. The receptors stem from a human donor in a cohort sampled during active COVID-19. The CDR3 runs from the conserved cysteine through the conserved F or W.

CASSDRVNGGYTF | TRBJ1-2 | TRBV6-1
CASSQGVVRIDDEQYF | TRBJ2-7 | TRBV3-1/TRBV3-2
CASSSGLVGETQYF | TRBJ2-5 | TRBV5-5
CASRDGRAGELFF | TRBJ2-2 | TRBV27
CASRGQGHYTGELFF | TRBJ2-2 | TRBV2
CASSEGGRQEKLFF | TRBJ1-4 | TRBV19
CASSYRGADTGELFF | TRBJ2-2 | TRBV6-5
CASSLAGQGTYNEQFF | TRBJ2-1 | TRBV7-2
CASSKNEPYYEQYF | TRBJ2-7 | TRBV28
CASSTGTSGRLAQETQYF | TRBJ2-5 | TRBV9
CASSLGAGDTAYEQYF | TRBJ2-7 | TRBV5-1
CASSWDSTYEQYF | TRBJ2-7 | TRBV19
CASSLYASRMNTEAFF | TRBJ1-1 | TRBV7-2
CASSLVGTVGEKLFF | TRBJ1-4 | TRBV5-5
CASSPVGTGTQETQYF | TRBJ2-5 | TRBV5-6
CASSPLAENEQFF | TRBJ2-1 | TRBV12-3/TRBV12-4
CASSESGAAKNIQYF | TRBJ2-4 | TRBV6-1
CASSPLGGTEAFF | TRBJ1-1 | TRBV5-1
CASSLYQGQGVPEQFF | TRBJ2-1 | TRBV27
CASSFIGGRQSTLGSQYF | TRBJ2-5 | TRBV5-1
CASSVDPLAGVRNEQFF | TRBJ2-1 | TRBV9
CASSLSWGVPGGEQYF | TRBJ2-7 | TRBV5-1
CASSLAGQASSPLHF | TRBJ1-6 | TRBV28
CASRPSASTDTQYF | TRBJ2-3 | TRBV2
CASSLGASGPRENTQYF | TRBJ2-5 | TRBV5-5
CASSESSYEQYF | TRBJ2-7 | TRBV2